This T cell receptor beta chain was found in a study of Ad26.COV2.S vaccination and SARS-CoV-2 variants. The assay was immunoSEQ multiplex PCR, and TCRdb's table has in-frame clones only and misses some. Here the sample spans roughly 460,000 clones, around 89% being singletons. Findings and limits, study-wide: Considerable breadth of spike-specific CD8+ and CD4+ T cell responses has reportedly been documented following vaccination. TCR breadth and depth analyses may have underestimated total T cell responses.

CDR1 is SGHKS and CDR2 is YYEKEE in the germline V gene (reference sequence). The V segment lost 1 base and the J segment 2 bases; nucleotides outside the gene matches: 4. The CDR3 has 15 residues. Notes on this clone: Its antigen is not identified.

The sample's treatment: around 19 received Ad26.COV2.S at low or high dose, single or two shots; roughly five received placebo; per-sample allocation not given. Specimen acquisition occurred on day 63 following the initial vaccine or placebo injection. The study used a vaccine consisting of an Ad26 vector that expressed Wuhan-strain SARS-CoV-2 spike. This receptor was identified in a person aged 18-65 years who received the Ad26.COV2.S COVID-19 vaccine or a placebo. The source was peripheral blood, collected in a trial of Ad26.COV2.S vaccine versus placebo. The genes are TRBV5-5 and TRBJ2-3; the match to TRBD2 covers 7 bases. The CDR3 reads CASSLPGTTTDTQYF. The CDR3 nucleotides read TGTGCCAGCAGCTTGCCCGGGACTACCACAGATACGCAGTATTTT.